Each of the 20 T cell receptor beta chains below was sequenced from the same sample in a study of cytomegalovirus exposure and HLA in healthy donors. PCR employed 60 Vbeta and 13 Jbeta primers. Using immunoSEQ multiplex PCR, the repertoire was profiled, and TCRdb retains in-frame clones only, with some absent. The data contain 130,000 or so clones, roughly 80% of them singletons. What was sequenced was PBMCs. These receptors all come from a man aged 18 to 30 in good health and CMV-seronegative.

The chain couples TRBV5-1 to TRBJ2-1, with 7 bases matching TRBD2. The germline V gene has CDR1 SGHRS and CDR2 YFSETQ. The CDR3 is 16 residues long. V was pared by 2 bases and J by 0 bases, with 5 bases of the junction left unmatched. The CDR3 coding sequence is TGCGCCAGCAGCTTAGCTAGCGGAAGCTCCTACAATGAGCAGTTCTTC. This encodes CASSLASGSSYNEQFF.

V is TRBV11-2 and J is TRBJ2-1, with D perhaps matching TRBD1 (5 bases). The ends were cut back, 1 base at V and 4 bases at J, with 5 bases in the middle. The V gene's germline CDR1 is SGHAT and CDR2 FQNNGV. This CDR3 comprises 13 residues. Here the CDR3 reads CASSLAGYNEQFF. In nucleotides, the CDR3 is TGTGCCAGCAGCTTAGCAGGGTACAATGAGCAGTTCTTC.

The V call is TRBV2, the J call TRBJ2-4, with 7 bases lining up with TRBD2. CDR3 length equals 16 residues. Trimming cost V 2 bases and J 0 bases; bases outside gene matches: 4. Germline V lookup: CDR1 SNHLY, CDR2 FYNNEI. In nucleotides, the CDR3 is TGTGCCAGCAGTGAAAGTCCTAGCGGAGCCAAAAACATTCAGTACTTC. It encodes CASSESPSGAKNIQYF.

The chain recombines TRBV7-3 with TRBJ2-1, with 8 bases matching TRBD2. Germline CDR1 reads SGHTA; CDR2 reads FQGTGA. The CDR3 is 15 residues long. J was trimmed by 8 bases and V by 5 bases; bases with no gene match: 11. The CDR3 DNA follows: TGTGCCAGCAGCCCCGACGGGACTAGGAGTGATGAGCAGTTCTTC. Encoded protein: CASSPDGTRSDEQFF.

The chain joins TRBV9 to TRBJ2-5; TRBD2 might be the D (6 bases). The J call may be wrong; the DNA end is better matched by TRBJ2-7. CDR3 length: 16 residues. CDR1 SGDLS and CDR2 YYNGEE come from the germline V gene. The DNA for the CDR3 is TGTGCCAGCAGCGTAGAGGAGGGCAACCCCTCCTACGAGCAGTACTTC. This gives the protein CASSVEEGNPSYEQYF.

The V and J genes are TRBV6-5 and TRBJ2-7, with 10 bases aligning to TRBD1. Trimming at V came to 2 bases and at J to 3 bases, leaving 7 bases not matched to a gene. The CDR3 has 16 amino acids. CDR1 is MNHEY and CDR2 is SVGAGI in the germline V gene. The CDR3 DNA reads as TGTGCCAGCAGTTACGGCGACAGGGGGCGACACTACGAGCAGTACTTC. It is translated as CASSYGDRGRHYEQYF.

The rearrangement links TRBV7-9 to TRBJ2-5; 8 bases line up with TRBD1. After removal of 5 bases from V and 1 base from J, the junction contained 12 bases not matched to a gene. Germline CDR1 SEHNR, CDR2 FQNEAQ (reference sequence). This CDR3 contains 17 residues. The DNA of the CDR3 is TGTGCCAGCAGCAGTCCCCGGGACAGGATCCTCCAAGAGACCCAGTACTTC. It encodes CASSSPRDRILQETQYF. Together with reference TRBV7-9 and TRBJ2-5, the CDR3 gives the full variable domain: DTGVSQNPRHKITKRGQNVTFRCDPISEHNRLYWYRQTLGQGPEFLTYFQNEAQLEKSRLLSDRFSAERPKGSFSTLEIQRTEQGDSAMYLCASSSPRDRILQETQYFGPGTRLLVL.

J is TRBJ2-7 and V is TRBV15, with TRBD1 matching over 9 bases. With V trimmed by 3 bases and J by 2 bases, 5 bases remained unmatched. Germline V gene lookup returns CDR1 LNHNV and CDR2 YYDKDF (reference sequence). CDR3 size: 15 residues. CDR3 amino acids: CATSSGTGSTYEQYF. For the CDR3, the DNA is TGTGCCACCAGCAGCGGGACAGGGAGCACCTACGAGCAGTACTTC.

The rearrangement uses TRBV15 and TRBJ1-1; possibly TRBD1 for D (6 bases). Germline V gene sequence: CDR1 LNHNV, CDR2 YYDKDF (reference sequence). V was shortened by 2 bases and J by 3 bases, with 13 bases between the two germline ends. The CDR3 loop spans 15 amino acids. The CDR3 spells CATSRTQGVDTEAFF. In DNA, the CDR3 is TGTGCCACCAGCAGAACACAGGGAGTCGACACTGAAGCTTTCTTT.

The gene calls are TRBV13 and TRBJ2-3; 11 bases are shared with TRBD2. V lost 1 base, J lost 2 bases, and 11 bases stayed unmatched. Per the germline V gene, CDR1 is PRHDT and CDR2 is FYEKMQ (reference sequence). The CDR3 sequence is 19 residues long. The CDR3 region has the DNA TGTGCCAGCAGCTTAGACATTAGCGGGGGGGCCGGGCACACAGATACGCAGTATTTT. Translation: CASSLDISGGAGHTDTQYF.

This clone occurred once. The chain couples TRBV5-3 to TRBJ1-6; D is ambiguous. TRBV5-3 is reported as an ORF; its role is uncertain. V was pared by 4 bases and J by 14 bases, with 13 bases between. The CDR3 extends over 12 amino acids. CDR3 sequence (DNA): TGTGCCAGAAGCCTACCGAGGGCGACCCTCCACTTT. Translation gives CARSLPRATLHF.

This clone was seen just once. The gene calls are TRBV11-3 and TRBJ2-1, with 8 bases matching TRBD1. J was trimmed by 5 bases and V by 5 bases; bases with no gene match: 8. Looked up from germline, CDR1 is SGHNT and CDR2 is YENEEA. The CDR3 length is 15 residues. CDR3 amino acids: CASSTGQGWDNEQFF. The CDR3 bases are TGTGCCAGCAGCACAGGACAGGGTTGGGACAATGAGCAGTTCTTC. Using reference TRBV11-3 and TRBJ2-1 for the parts outside the CDR3, the full variable domain is EAGVVQSPRYKIIEKKQPVAFWCNPISGHNTLYWYLQNLGQGPELLIRYENEEAVDDSQLPKDRFSAERLKGVDSTLKIQPAELGDSAVYLCASSTGQGWDNEQFFGPGTRLTVL.

About this clone itself: One end of the junction is discordant with germline, which a read error may explain. CDR3 sequence (DNA): TGTTCCAGCAGCCCGGGGCACAACTCGGGACAGCCTAATGAAAAACTGTTTTTT. As protein: CSSSPGHNSGQPNEKLFF. The J gene is TRBJ1-4, the V gene TRBV7-9; 7 bases line up with TRBD1. Germline loops: CDR1 SEHNR, CDR2 FQNEAQ (reference sequence). This CDR3 is 18 amino acids long.

The chain has TRBV6-1 and TRBJ1-5, with TRBD1 matching over 7 bases. The CDR3 extends over 17 amino acids. The J segment lost 2 bases and the V segment lost 0 bases, leaving 7 bases of the junction unmatched. CDR1 is MNHNS and CDR2 is SASEGT in the germline V gene. The CDR3 coding sequence is TGTGCCAGCAGTGAAGCTCCCGGGACAGTAGGCAATCAGCCCCAGCATTTT. It translates to CASSEAPGTVGNQPQHF.

V is TRBV20-1 and J is TRBJ1-1; D remains ambiguous. The CDR3 has 11 amino acids. The germline V gene encodes CDR1 DFQATT and CDR2 SNEGSKA (reference sequence). V was pared by 4 bases and J by 4 bases, with 7 bases between. The CDR3 bases are TGCAGTGCTACGACTGTCACTGAAGCTTTCTTT. It encodes CSATTVTEAFF.

V and J are TRBV19 and TRBJ1-1, with D unclear. Germline CDR1 is LNHDA and CDR2 is SQIVND (reference sequence). V lost 5 bases to trimming and J lost 1 base, with 14 bases between them. The CDR3 loop spans 15 amino acids. In DNA form, the CDR3 reads TGTGCCAGTAGTCGGCGGGGAAACCCGAACACTGAAGCTTTCTTT. This translates into CASSRRGNPNTEAFF.

This chain connects TRBV7-8 to TRBJ2-7; the D gene is possibly TRBD1 (5 bases). The germline gives CDR1 SGHVS, CDR2 FQNEAQ. CDR3 length: 13 residues. Trimming shortened V by 3 bases and J by 4 bases, and 10 bases separated the two germline ends. The CDR3, as DNA: TGTGCCAGCAGCTTGGACACTTTATACGAGCAGTACTTC. The encoded protein is CASSLDTLYEQYF.

This clone appeared once. The chain combines TRBV13 with TRBJ2-6, with D possibly being TRBD1 (6 bases). Trimming removed 3 bases from V and 1 base from J, with 13 bases in between. Germline CDR1 is PRHDT and CDR2 is FYEKMQ (reference sequence). The CDR3 is 17 residues long. The CDR3 nucleotides read TGTGCCAGCAGCTTTTTTGGGGGCTTTTCTGGGGCCAACGTCCTGACTTTC. It encodes CASSFFGGFSGANVLTF. Full variable domain (missing parts from reference TRBV13 and TRBJ2-6): AAGVIQSPRHLIKEKRETATLKCYPIPRHDTVYWYQQGPGQDPQFLISFYEKMQSDKGSIPDRFSAQQFSDYHSELNMSSLELGDSALYFCASSFFGGFSGANVLTFGAGSRLTVL.

The V call is TRBV18, the J call TRBJ1-3; TRBD1 might be the D (5 bases). Trimming shortened V by 3 bases and J by 0 bases, and 12 bases separated the two germline ends. The CDR3 sequence is 16 residues long. Germline CDR1 reads KGHSH; CDR2 reads LQKENI. The CDR3 coding sequence is TGTGCCAGCTCACCGACATATAGGGGCTCTGGAAACACCATATATTTT. It codes for CASSPTYRGSGNTIYF.

The chain recombines TRBV6-1 with TRBJ1-5; 9 positions agree with TRBD1. The V and J ends lost 9 bases and 4 bases, in that order; junction bases with no gene match: 10. Germline CDR1 reads MNHNS; CDR2 reads SASEGT. This CDR3 contains 15 residues. This CDR3 is CARGGDRVSNQPQHF. CDR3 coding DNA: TGTGCCAGGGGGGGGGACAGGGTTAGTAATCAGCCCCAGCATTTT.